The following is a T cell receptor (beta chain) sequence with its context. This sample is drawn from a study of blood T cell repertoires in COVID-19. Study summary: Acute and convalescent COVID-19 specimens originated in the United States, Italy and Spain. Sources were T cells, B-cell-depleted T cells, or PBMCs; the material itself was cDNA or gDNA.

Produced via immunoSEQ multiplex PCR; TCRdb's table is partial and in-frame only. The sample has 130,000 to 150,000 clones, 75% to 90% seen once; the top ten hold under 5.5%. This CDR3 has 15 residues. Germline-derived CDR1 and CDR2 are SNHLY and FYNNEI. With 3 bases removed from V and 4 bases from J, the gap between germline ends came to 12 bases. The receptor was isolated from a human donor in a cohort sampled during active COVID-19. This sequence joins TRBV2 and TRBJ1-4, with TRBD1 as a possible D gene (6 bases). Sequencing input: peripheral blood. CDR3 sequence: CASSDPGADNEKLFF. The CDR3 DNA reads as TGTGCCAGCAGTGATCCAGGGGCGGATAATGAAAAACTGTTTTTT.